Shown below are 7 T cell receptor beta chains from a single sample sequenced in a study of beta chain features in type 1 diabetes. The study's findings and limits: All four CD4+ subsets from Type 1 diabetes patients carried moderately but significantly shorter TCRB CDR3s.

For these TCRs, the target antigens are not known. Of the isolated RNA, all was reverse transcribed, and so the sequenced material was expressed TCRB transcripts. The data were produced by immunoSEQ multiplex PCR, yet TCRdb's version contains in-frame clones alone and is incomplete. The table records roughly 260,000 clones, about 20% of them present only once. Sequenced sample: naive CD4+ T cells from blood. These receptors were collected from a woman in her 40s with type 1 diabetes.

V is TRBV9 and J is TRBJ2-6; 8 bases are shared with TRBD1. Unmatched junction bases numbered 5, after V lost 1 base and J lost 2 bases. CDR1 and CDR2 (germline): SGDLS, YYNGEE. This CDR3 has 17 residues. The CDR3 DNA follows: TGTGCCAGCAGCGTAATGCCAGGGGGCGCTGGGGCCAACGTCCTGACTTTC. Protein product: CASSVMPGGAGANVLTF.

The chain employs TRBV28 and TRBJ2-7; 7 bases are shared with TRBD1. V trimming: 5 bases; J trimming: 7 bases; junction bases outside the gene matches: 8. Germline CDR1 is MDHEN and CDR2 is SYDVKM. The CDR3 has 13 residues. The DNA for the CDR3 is TGTGCCAGCAGTACGGGACAGCCAAGAGAGCAGTACTTC. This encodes CASSTGQPREQYF.

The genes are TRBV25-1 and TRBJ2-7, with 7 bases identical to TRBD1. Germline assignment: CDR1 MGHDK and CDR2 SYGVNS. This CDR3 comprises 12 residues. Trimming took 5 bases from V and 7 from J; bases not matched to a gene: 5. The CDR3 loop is CASSLTGIEQYF. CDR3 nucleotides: TGTGCCAGCAGTTTGACAGGGATTGAGCAGTACTTC.

The CDR3 nucleotides are TGTGCCAGCAGCTTAAACCGTGGACGGGGTACCGGGGAGCTGTTTTTT. As protein: CASSLNRGRGTGELFF. This chain links TRBV7-3 with TRBJ2-2; a possible D gene is TRBD2 (5 bases). CDR1 is SGHTA and CDR2 is FQGTGA in the germline V gene. The CDR3 runs 16 residues. Trimming took 1 base from V and 5 from J, leaving 14 bases between them.

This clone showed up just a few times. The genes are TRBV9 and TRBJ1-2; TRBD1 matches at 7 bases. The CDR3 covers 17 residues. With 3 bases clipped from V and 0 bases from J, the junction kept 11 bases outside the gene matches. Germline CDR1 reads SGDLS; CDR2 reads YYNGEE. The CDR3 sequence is CASSARDSKLTNYGYTF. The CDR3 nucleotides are TGTGCCAGCAGCGCCAGGGACAGCAAGTTAACTAACTATGGCTACACCTTC.

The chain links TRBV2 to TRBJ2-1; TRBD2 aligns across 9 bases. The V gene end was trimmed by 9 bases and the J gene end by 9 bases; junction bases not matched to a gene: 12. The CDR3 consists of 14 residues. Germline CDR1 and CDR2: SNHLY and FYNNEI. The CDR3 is CASSASGIIGEQFF. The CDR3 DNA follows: TGTGCCAGTTCGGCTAGCGGGATAATTGGTGAGCAGTTCTTC. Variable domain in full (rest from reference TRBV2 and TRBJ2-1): EPEVTQTPSHQVTQMGQEVILRCVPISNHLYFYWYRQILGQKVEFLVSFYNNEISEKSEIFDDQFSVERPDGSNFTLKIRSTKLEDSAMYFCASSASGIIGEQFFGPGTRLTVL.

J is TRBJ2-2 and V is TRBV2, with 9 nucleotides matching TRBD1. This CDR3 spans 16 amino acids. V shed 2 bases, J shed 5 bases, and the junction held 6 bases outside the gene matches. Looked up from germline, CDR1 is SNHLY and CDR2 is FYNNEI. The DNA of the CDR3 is TGTGCCAGCAGTGAAAGGGACAGGGCGGGGACCGGGGAGCTGTTTTTT. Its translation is CASSERDRAGTGELFF.